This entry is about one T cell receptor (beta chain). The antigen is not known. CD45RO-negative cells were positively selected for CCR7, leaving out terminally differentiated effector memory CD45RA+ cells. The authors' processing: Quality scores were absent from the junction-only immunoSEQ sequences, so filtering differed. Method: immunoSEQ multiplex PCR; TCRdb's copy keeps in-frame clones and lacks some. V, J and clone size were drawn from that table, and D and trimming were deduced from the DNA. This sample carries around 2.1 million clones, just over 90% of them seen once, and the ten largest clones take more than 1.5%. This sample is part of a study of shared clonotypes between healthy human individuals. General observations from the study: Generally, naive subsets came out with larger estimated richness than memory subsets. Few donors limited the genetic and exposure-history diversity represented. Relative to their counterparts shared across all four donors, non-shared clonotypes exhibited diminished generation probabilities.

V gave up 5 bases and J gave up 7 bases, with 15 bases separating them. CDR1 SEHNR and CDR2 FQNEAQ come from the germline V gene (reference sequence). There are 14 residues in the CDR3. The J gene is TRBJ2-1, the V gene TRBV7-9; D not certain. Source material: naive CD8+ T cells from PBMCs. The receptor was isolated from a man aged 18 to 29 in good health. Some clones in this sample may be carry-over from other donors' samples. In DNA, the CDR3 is TGTGCCAGCAGCCAATGGGTGGACGGAAATGAGCAGTTCTTC. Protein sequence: CASSQWVDGNEQFF.